One sample yielded the 14 T cell receptor beta chains listed below, sequenced in a study of blood T cells in healthy people across ages (dated by TCRdb to the mid-2010s). Library creation used 5' RACE. TCRdb names Illumina HiSeq 2500 as the instrument used. A second PCR of about 7 to 12 cycles was performed with a sample-barcoded 5' primer and a J-beta primer mix. Using fastp trimming at Q25 and MiXCR clonotype assembly, TCRdb reanalyzed the public sequencing data and kept in-frame beta chains. All rows with the same CDR3 protein become a single entry with the most common DNA and genes. Counted in this sample were roughly 1 million distinct CDR3 sequences; around 27% of them appeared once. In total, the top ten clones hold around 0.75% of the sample. These data are also associated with another study on T cells of mothers and their children.

Sequenced: blood. The receptors were gathered from a girl aged 2 to 10 in good health.

V usage is TRBV29-1 and J usage is TRBJ2-5, with 11 bases that match TRBD1. Germline CDR1 is SQVTM and CDR2 is ANQGSEA. This CDR3 contains 17 residues. The ends lost 4 bases at V and 6 bases at J; junction bases unmatched: 16. The CDR3 sequence: CSVVSSGQGAPIKTQYF. CDR3 DNA sequence: TGCAGCGTTGTATCTTCCGGACAGGGGGCTCCAATAAAGACCCAGTACTTC.

V and J are TRBV7-9 and TRBJ2-7; 8 bases match TRBD1. J lost 3 bases, V lost 5 bases, and 12 bases had no gene match. The CDR3 runs to 16 residues. From germline, CDR1 is SEHNR and CDR2 FQNEAQ (reference sequence). The CDR3 DNA reads as TGTGCCAGCAGCCCGCGAAACCGGGACAGGCACTACGAGCAGTACTTC. Its translation: CASSPRNRDRHYEQYF.

This clonotype has a handful of counts. V is TRBV9 and J is TRBJ2-7; D is unresolved. V lost 0 bases, J lost 7 bases, and 11 bases lay in between. Germline V gene sequence: CDR1 SGDLS, CDR2 YYNGEE. The CDR3 contains 13 residues. CDR3: CASSVGGNGEQYF. The CDR3 DNA reads as TGTGCCAGCAGCGTAGGTGGCAATGGGGAGCAGTACTTC.

The sample holds a few counts of this clonotype. The chain has TRBV20-1 and TRBJ2-1; TRBD1 might be the D (6 bases). The germline V gene encodes CDR1 DFQATT and CDR2 SNEGSKA (reference sequence). Trimming shortened V by 6 bases and J by 9 bases, and 18 bases separated the two germline ends. The CDR3 extends over 13 amino acids. The CDR3 loop reads CSAYWDNGSEQFF. The CDR3 nucleotides are TGCAGTGCGTATTGGGACAATGGTTCTGAGCAGTTCTTC.

This clonotype was observed a few times. This chain joins TRBV29-1 and TRBJ2-5; D is undetermined. Matching the DNA end better, TRBJ2-7 makes the J call doubtful. CDR3 length: 10 amino acids. Germline V gene lookup returns CDR1 SQVTM and CDR2 ANQGSEA. CDR3 region: CSVLEYEQYF. The CDR3 DNA is TGCAGCGTTCTTGAGTACGAGCAGTACTTC.

The chain employs TRBV12-5 and TRBJ2-7, with a possible D match to TRBD2 (5 bases). CDR1 is LGHNT, CDR2 FRNRAP, per germline. The CDR3 sequence is 16 residues long. V dropped 6 bases and J dropped 1 base, with 19 bases sitting between them. The CDR3 DNA is TGTGCTAGTGGCCCGCCTAAATCCGGGGAATCCTACGAGCAGTACTTC. As protein: CASGPPKSGESYEQYF. The variable domain in full, with the rest retrieved from reference TRBV12-5 and TRBJ2-7, is DARVTQTPRHKVTEMGQEVTMRCQPILGHNTVFWYRQTMMQGLELLAYFRNRAPLDDSGMPKDRFSAEMPDATLATLKIQPSEPRDSAVYFCASGPPKSGESYEQYFGPGTRLTVT.

This clonotype has just a few counts. The chain employs TRBV20-1 and TRBJ2-5; no reliable D call. The better agreement between TRBJ2-1 and the DNA end casts doubt on the J call. The length of the CDR3 is 13 residues. Germline CDR1 reads DFQATT; CDR2 reads SNEGSKA (reference sequence). The CDR3 DNA sequence: TGCAGTGCTAGAGATAGCACAACGAATGAGCAGTTCTTC. It translates to CSARDSTTNEQFF.

In this sample, this clonotype turned up many times. The V call is TRBV4-3, the J call TRBJ2-5; no definite D call. The germline V gene encodes CDR1 LGHNA and CDR2 YSLEER. The V gene lost 0 bases and the J gene lost 6 bases, with 5 bases spanning the gap. CDR3 size: 12 residues. In DNA, the CDR3 is TGCGCCAGCAGCCAAGATAGCCAGACCCAGTACTTC. It translates to CASSQDSQTQYF.

This clonotype was seen a few times. This chain connects TRBV20-1 to TRBJ1-5; D gene ambiguous. In germline, CDR1 is DFQATT, CDR2 SNEGSKA (reference sequence). CDR3 size: 14 residues. The V gene lost 1 base and the J gene lost 5 bases, with 12 bases spanning the gap. The CDR3 loop is CSARGSRSDQPQHF. Here the CDR3 DNA reads TGCAGTGCTAGAGGGAGCAGGAGTGATCAGCCCCAGCATTTT.

This sequence joins TRBV5-1 and TRBJ2-7; D remains unclear. The V gene lost 1 base and the J gene lost 0 bases, with 8 bases spanning the gap. This CDR3 is 14 amino acids long. The germline V gene has CDR1 SGHRS and CDR2 YFSETQ. CDR3 DNA: TGCGCCAGCAGCTTGATGAAAAACTCCTACGAGCAGTACTTC. The encoded protein is CASSLMKNSYEQYF.

This clonotype was seen more than once but under ten times. This rearrangement joins TRBV5-4 to TRBJ1-1; perhaps TRBD1 as D (5 bases). Germline CDR1 is SGHNT and CDR2 is YYREEE (reference sequence). V was cut by 4 bases and J by 4 bases, with 14 bases left in between. This CDR3 contains 14 residues. The CDR3 DNA is TGTGCCAGCAGCCTGGGGGAGGGGACCACTGAAGCTTTCTTT. This translates into CASSLGEGTTEAFF.

The chain joins TRBV2 to TRBJ2-5, with D perhaps TRBD1 (5 bases). The J call could be wrong; TRBJ2-7 is a better fit for the DNA end. CDR3 length: 16 amino acids. Per germline, CDR1 SNHLY and CDR2 FYNNEI. CDR3 amino acids: CASSETDTESSYEQYF. The CDR3 DNA follows: TGTGCCAGCAGTGAAACGGACACGGAAAGCTCCTACGAGCAGTACTTC.

The CDR3 loop is CASSGSGRAGDTQYF. CDR3 coding DNA: TGTGCCAGCAGTGGTAGCGGGAGGGCCGGAGATACGCAGTATTTT. The chain recombines TRBV28 with TRBJ2-3, with 11 bases lining up with TRBD2. Germline V lookup: CDR1 MDHEN, CDR2 SYDVKM. V was pared by 5 bases and J by 5 bases, with 6 bases of the junction left unmatched. The CDR3 is made up of 15 amino acids. The variable domain in full, completed from reference TRBV28 and TRBJ2-3, reads DVKVTQSSRYLVKRTGEKVFLECVQDMDHENMFWYRQDPGLGLRLIYFSYDVKMKEKGDIPEGYSVSREKKERFSLILESASTNQTSMYLCASSGSGRAGDTQYFGPGTRLTVL.

J is TRBJ1-1 and V is TRBV7-2; D remains ambiguous. The CDR3 has 14 amino acids. Trimming removed 4 bases at V and 7 bases at J, with 16 bases between. Germline CDR1 reads SGHTA; CDR2 reads FQGNSA. As DNA, the CDR3 is TGTGCCAGCAGCTCAACGTGGGAAGGAGGTGAAGCTTTCTTT. This codes for CASSSTWEGGEAFF.